Presented here are 8 T cell receptor beta chains from one specimen sequenced in a study of Ad26.COV2.S vaccination and SARS-CoV-2 variants. Assay: immunoSEQ multiplex PCR; the TCRdb copy retains only in-frame clones and omits some. The data show 300,000 to 500,000 clones, roughly nine tenths seen once. Treatment indicated: around 19 received Ad26.COV2.S at low or high dose, single or two shots; several received placebo; per-sample allocation not given. Sample collection was performed on day 63 after the first vaccine or placebo injection. The input for sequencing was peripheral blood, taken in a trial of Ad26.COV2.S vaccine versus placebo. These receptors originate from a person aged 18-60 years who received the Ad26.COV2.S COVID-19 vaccine or a placebo.

The V call is TRBV3-1 (or the pseudogene TRBV3-2), the J call TRBJ1-3; no definite D call. CDR3 length: 14 amino acids. Germline V gene data show CDR1 as LGHDT and CDR2 as YNNKEL (reference sequence). V was pared by 4 bases and J by 4 bases, with 11 bases between. The CDR3 DNA reads TGTGCCAGCAGCCCCCAAGGAGCGGGAAACACCATATATTTT. Its translation: CASSPQGAGNTIYF.

This chain uses TRBV10-3 with TRBJ1-1; unclear D gene. Germline CDR1 reads ENHRY; CDR2 reads SYGVKD. The V end lost 7 bases, the J end lost 7 bases, and 10 bases lay between the germline ends. The CDR3 runs 11 residues. The CDR3 is CAINTAGEAFF. The CDR3 DNA reads TGTGCCATCAACACAGCTGGTGAAGCTTTCTTT.

V is TRBV18 and J is TRBJ1-5, with a weak D call TRBD1 (6 bases). V was pared by 6 bases and J by 4 bases, with 13 bases between. Germline V gives CDR1 KGHSH, CDR2 LQKENI. The CDR3 is made up of 14 amino acids. The CDR3 DNA reads as TGTGCCAGCTCCCACGACAGGAGTAATCAGCCCCAGCATTTT. Its translation is CASSHDRSNQPQHF.

The chain combines TRBV6-2 or TRBV6-3 with TRBJ2-2; D is uncertain. The V gene lost 2 bases and the J gene lost 6 bases, with 13 bases spanning the gap. This CDR3 has 15 residues. CDR1 and CDR2 (germline): MNHEY, SVGEGT. This CDR3 reads CASSYRLLTAGELFF. In DNA, the CDR3 is TGTGCCAGCAGTTACCGCCTACTCACCGCCGGGGAGCTGTTTTTT.

The rearrangement uses TRBV10-3 and TRBJ1-2; no firm D call. The V gene lost 4 bases and the J gene lost 0 bases, with 9 bases spanning the gap. CDR3 length: 14 residues. In germline, CDR1 is ENHRY, CDR2 SYGVKD. This CDR3 is CAISVYGANYGYTF. The CDR3 DNA is TGTGCCATCAGTGTGTATGGGGCTAACTATGGCTACACCTTC.

The V call is TRBV5-4, the J call TRBJ1-1; 8 nucleotides match TRBD1. The length of the CDR3 is 15 residues. J lost 12 bases, V lost 0 bases, and 13 bases had no gene match. Germline V gene lookup returns CDR1 SGHNT and CDR2 YYREEE (reference sequence). The CDR3 sequence is CASSLDQGAIGLPFF. In nucleotides, the CDR3 is TGTGCCAGCAGCTTGGATCAGGGGGCGATCGGCTTGCCTTTCTTT.

The rearrangement joins TRBV6-1 to TRBJ1-1; 9 bases are shared with TRBD1. The V and J ends lost 2 bases and 9 bases, in that order; junction bases with no gene match: 7. Germline-derived CDR1 and CDR2 are MNHNS and SASEGT. This CDR3 region has 14 residues. The CDR3 reads CASSELVTGGKAFF. In DNA, the CDR3 is TGTGCCAGCAGTGAATTGGTTACAGGGGGCAAAGCTTTCTTT.

The chain recombines TRBV27 with TRBJ1-6, with 8 bases fitting TRBD1. The CDR3 totals 18 residues. Looked up from germline, CDR1 is MNHEY and CDR2 is SMNVEV (reference sequence). Trimming took 3 bases from V and 8 from J; bases not matched to a gene: 15. CDR3 in DNA: TGTGCCAGCAGTTTGATGGACAGGGCTCATTATCTAGATTCACCCCTCCACTTT. Amino acid sequence: CASSLMDRAHYLDSPLHF.